The next 19 T cell receptor beta chains were all read from a single sample in a study of blood T cell repertoires in COVID-19. The method was immunoSEQ multiplex PCR; TCRdb's version includes in-frame clones alone and lacks a portion of them. Of about 100,000 clones listed, approximately 86% were seen once; the top ten hold roughly an eighth. The sample was peripheral blood. These receptors came from a man aged 45-65 years with active or convalescent COVID-19.

The chain joins TRBV2 to TRBJ2-1; 8 nucleotides line up with TRBD2. The CDR3 has 15 residues. With V trimmed by 4 bases and J by 3 bases, 5 bases remained unmatched. Germline CDR1 reads SNHLY; CDR2 reads FYNNEI. The CDR3 region has the DNA TGTGCCAGCAGTGTTAGCGGGGCCTTCTACAATGAGCAGTTCTTC. Amino acid sequence: CASSVSGAFYNEQFF.

The J gene is TRBJ1-1, the V gene TRBV5-1, with 7 positions matching TRBD1. This CDR3 has 15 residues. V gave up 7 bases and J gave up 2 bases; unmatched junction bases: 11. Germline assignment: CDR1 SGHRS and CDR2 YFSETQ. The DNA for the CDR3 is TGCGCCAGCCGGGACAGTAGTCTGGGAAACACTGAAGCTTTCTTT. Encoded protein: CASRDSSLGNTEAFF.

This clone was recorded once. Sequence at one end of the junction differs from germline and may be a read error. This chain connects TRBV19 to TRBJ1-6; 11 bases are a match to TRBD1. The germline CDR1 and CDR2 sequences are LNHDA and SQIVND (reference sequence). The CDR3 sequence is 17 residues long. CDR3 nucleotide sequence: TGTGCCAGTAGTCTAGACGTCGGACAGGGGGCTAATTCACCCCTCCACTTT. Protein: CASSLDVGQGANSPLHF.

This clone came up a few times. The V call is TRBV7-9, the J call TRBJ2-5; 9 bases match TRBD1. The CDR3 length is 15 residues. CDR1 and CDR2 from the germline V gene are SEHNR and FQNEAQ (reference sequence). The ends lost 2 bases at V and 5 bases at J; junction bases unmatched: 6. The chain's CDR3 is CASSLSDRGVETQYF. CDR3 nucleotide sequence: TGTGCCAGCAGCTTATCCGACAGGGGGGTGGAGACCCAGTACTTC.

The V call is TRBV29-1, the J call TRBJ2-3; D might be TRBD2 (6 bases). This CDR3 comprises 13 residues. V dropped 8 bases and J dropped 2 bases, with 14 bases sitting between them. Germline CDR1 reads SQVTM; CDR2 reads ANQGSEA. In DNA, the CDR3 is TGCAGCATCGACGGGACTCCCACAGATACGCAGTATTTT. Translation gives CSIDGTPTDTQYF.

This sequence joins TRBV6-5 and TRBJ2-7; 11 bases fit TRBD2. With V trimmed by 2 bases and J by 4 bases, 4 bases remained unmatched. The CDR3 covers 15 residues. The germline V gene encodes CDR1 MNHEY and CDR2 SVGAGI. CDR3 sequence reads: CASSYALAGVYEQYF. CDR3 sequence (DNA): TGTGCCAGCAGTTACGCACTAGCGGGAGTTTACGAGCAGTACTTC.

The V gene is TRBV11-2, the J gene TRBJ2-7; possibly TRBD2 for D (5 bases). CDR3 length: 14 amino acids. Trimming left V 8 bases short and J 2 bases short, with 16 bases between. From germline, CDR1 is SGHAT and CDR2 FQNNGV. The CDR3 DNA is TGTGCCAGCCGGACTCATAGGCAGGCCTACGAGCAGTACTTC. Translating gives CASRTHRQAYEQYF.

The V and J genes are TRBV6-5 and TRBJ2-7, with 7 bases aligning to TRBD2. Per germline, CDR1 MNHEY and CDR2 SVGAGI. The CDR3 has 13 amino acids. V was clipped by 6 bases and J by 6 bases; unmatched bases: 8. DNA for the CDR3: TGTGCCAGCAGACCACGGGGAGGGTCCGAGCAGTACTTC. Its protein product is CASRPRGGSEQYF.

The gene calls are TRBV10-3 and TRBJ2-5; D gene unclear. V lost 6 bases, J lost 0 bases, and 8 bases lay in between. CDR1 is ENHRY, CDR2 SYGVKD, per germline. The CDR3 is 13 amino acids. The CDR3 DNA is TGTGCCATCAGGACTCGGGACCAAGAGACCCAGTACTTC. It codes for CAIRTRDQETQYF.

The rearrangement uses TRBV5-4 and TRBJ2-5; 7 bases are a match to TRBD1. V dropped 4 bases and J dropped 5; count of bases not matched to a gene: 8. The CDR3 extends over 14 amino acids. Germline V CDR1 and CDR2: SGHNT, YYREEE (reference sequence). The chain's CDR3 is CASSGDSIRETQYF. In DNA, the CDR3 is TGTGCCAGCAGCGGGGACAGCATTCGGGAGACCCAGTACTTC.

The chain combines TRBV19 with TRBJ2-5; 7 bases fit TRBD1. V was clipped by 6 bases and J by 2 bases; unmatched bases: 9. Looked up from germline, CDR1 is LNHDA and CDR2 is SQIVND (reference sequence). This CDR3 contains 15 residues. The CDR3, as DNA: TGTGCCAGTAGGATAACGGGGACAGCACAAGAGACCCAGTACTTC. It translates to CASRITGTAQETQYF.

This clone was seen only once. J is TRBJ1-1 and V is TRBV11-3; 7 nucleotides agree with TRBD1. CDR1 is SGHNT, CDR2 YENEEA, per germline. The CDR3 is made up of 13 amino acids. The J segment lost 3 bases and the V segment lost 6 bases, leaving 4 bases of the junction unmatched. This CDR3 reads CASSDDRDTEAFF. CDR3 in DNA: TGTGCCAGCAGTGATGACAGGGACACTGAAGCTTTCTTT.

This rearrangement joins TRBV18 to TRBJ1-3, with 9 bases lining up with TRBD1. V was pared by 5 bases and J by 2 bases, with 1 base of the junction left unmatched. The CDR3 extends over 14 amino acids. Per germline, CDR1 KGHSH and CDR2 LQKENI. The CDR3 DNA follows: TGTGCCAGCTCAAGACAGGGGGCTGGAAACACCATATATTTT. Its translation is CASSRQGAGNTIYF.

The sample holds one count of this clone. V gene TRBV7-3 combines with J gene TRBJ2-2; 9 bases agree with TRBD2. Trimming removed 2 bases from V and 2 bases from J; junction bases left unmatched: 3. Germline V gene lookup returns CDR1 SGHTA and CDR2 FQGTGA. This CDR3 contains 16 residues. In DNA form, the CDR3 reads TGTGCCAGCAGCTTACAGACTAGCGGAAACACCGGGGAGCTGTTTTTT. Translating gives CASSLQTSGNTGELFF. The full variable domain, with the rest looked up from reference TRBV7-3 and TRBJ2-2, is GAGVSQTPSNKVTEKGKYVELRCDPISGHTALYWYRQSLGQGPEFLIYFQGTGAADDSGLPNDRFFAVRPEGSVSTLKIQRTERGDSAVYLCASSLQTSGNTGELFFGEGSRLTVL.

The rearrangement uses TRBV28 and TRBJ1-1; TRBD1 might be the D (6 bases). This CDR3 region has 14 residues. Trimming cost V 11 bases and J 2 bases, with 18 bases left between them. Germline assignment: CDR1 MDHEN and CDR2 SYDVKM. The CDR3 sequence: CAAGEARRNTEAFF. CDR3 nucleotides: TGTGCCGCAGGGGAAGCCCGACGCAACACTGAAGCTTTCTTT.

J is TRBJ1-3 and V is TRBV20-1; no firm D call. Per the germline V gene, CDR1 is DFQATT and CDR2 is SNEGSKA (reference sequence). The V and J ends lost 4 bases and 7 bases respectively, with 5 bases between them. There are 10 residues in the CDR3. CDR3: CSAMENTIYF. CDR3 nucleotides: TGCAGTGCTATGGAGAACACCATATATTTT.

The chain is built from TRBV28 and TRBJ2-7; D is possibly TRBD2 (6 bases). CDR1 and CDR2 from the germline V gene are MDHEN and SYDVKM. The CDR3 loop spans 13 amino acids. With 1 base removed from V and 6 bases from J, the gap between germline ends came to 10 bases. The DNA for the CDR3 is TGTGCCAGCAGTTTATATGGAGGGATCGAGCAGTACTTC. This sequence encodes CASSLYGGIEQYF.

The genes are TRBV30 and TRBJ2-1; TRBD2 matches 8 bases. This CDR3 is built from 15 residues. V lost 0 bases to trimming and J lost 9 bases; unmatched junction nucleotides: 10. Germline V CDR1 and CDR2: GTSNPN, SVGIG (reference sequence). The CDR3 nucleotides are TGTGCCTGGAGTGTAGGGTTTGCGGGAGGTGTTGAGCAGTTCTTC. Its translation: CAWSVGFAGGVEQFF.

The genes are TRBV29-1 and TRBJ1-2; D remains ambiguous. Looked up from germline, CDR1 is SQVTM and CDR2 is ANQGSEA. The CDR3 is 13 residues long. Trimming shortened V by 7 bases and J by 3 bases, and 15 bases separated the two germline ends. The CDR3 nucleotides read TGCAGCGGCGGCAGCCCCTATGACTATGGCTACACCTTC. Translation gives CSGGSPYDYGYTF.